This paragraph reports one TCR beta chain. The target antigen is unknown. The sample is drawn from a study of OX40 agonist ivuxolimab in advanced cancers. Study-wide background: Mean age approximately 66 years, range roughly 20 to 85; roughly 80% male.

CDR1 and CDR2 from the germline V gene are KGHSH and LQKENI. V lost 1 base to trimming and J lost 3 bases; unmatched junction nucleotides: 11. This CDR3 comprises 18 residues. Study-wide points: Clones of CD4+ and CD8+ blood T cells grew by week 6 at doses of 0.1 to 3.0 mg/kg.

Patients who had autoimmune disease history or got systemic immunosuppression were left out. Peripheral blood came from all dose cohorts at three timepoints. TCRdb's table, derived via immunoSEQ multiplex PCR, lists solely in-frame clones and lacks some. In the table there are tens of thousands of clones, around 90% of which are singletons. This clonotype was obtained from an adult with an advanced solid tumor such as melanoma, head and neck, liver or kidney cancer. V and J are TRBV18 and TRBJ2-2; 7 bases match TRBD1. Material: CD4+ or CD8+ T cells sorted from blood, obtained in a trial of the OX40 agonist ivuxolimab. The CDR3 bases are TGTGCCAGCTCACCACTTACAGGGGCTTGGGAAGACACCGGGGAGCTGTTTTTT. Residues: CASSPLTGAWEDTGELFF.